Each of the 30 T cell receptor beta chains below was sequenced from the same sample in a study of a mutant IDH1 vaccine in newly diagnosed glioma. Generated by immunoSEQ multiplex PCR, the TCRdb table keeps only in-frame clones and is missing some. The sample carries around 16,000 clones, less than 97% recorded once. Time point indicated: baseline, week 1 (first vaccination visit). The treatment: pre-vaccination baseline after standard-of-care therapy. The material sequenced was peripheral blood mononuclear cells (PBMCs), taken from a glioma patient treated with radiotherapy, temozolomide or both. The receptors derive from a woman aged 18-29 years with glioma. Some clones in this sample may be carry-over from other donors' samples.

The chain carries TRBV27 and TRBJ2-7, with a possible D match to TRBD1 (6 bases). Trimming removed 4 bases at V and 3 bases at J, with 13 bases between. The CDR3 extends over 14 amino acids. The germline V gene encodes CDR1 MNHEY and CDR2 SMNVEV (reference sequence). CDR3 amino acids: CASSSAGGGYEQYF. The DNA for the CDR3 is TGTGCCAGCAGTTCGGCTGGGGGCGGCTACGAGCAGTACTTC.

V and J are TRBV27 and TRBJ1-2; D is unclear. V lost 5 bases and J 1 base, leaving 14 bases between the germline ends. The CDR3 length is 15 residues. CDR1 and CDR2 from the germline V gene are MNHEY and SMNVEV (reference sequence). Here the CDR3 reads CASSPRFLINYGYTF. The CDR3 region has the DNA TGTGCCAGCAGTCCCCGCTTCCTAATTAACTATGGCTACACCTTC.

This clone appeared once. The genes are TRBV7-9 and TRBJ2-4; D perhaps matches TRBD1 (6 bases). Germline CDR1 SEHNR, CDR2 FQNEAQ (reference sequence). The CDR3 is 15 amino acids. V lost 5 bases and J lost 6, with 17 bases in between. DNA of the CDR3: TGTGCCAGCAGCGAGGTTTCGGCACAGGGAAACATTCAGTACTTC. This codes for CASSEVSAQGNIQYF.

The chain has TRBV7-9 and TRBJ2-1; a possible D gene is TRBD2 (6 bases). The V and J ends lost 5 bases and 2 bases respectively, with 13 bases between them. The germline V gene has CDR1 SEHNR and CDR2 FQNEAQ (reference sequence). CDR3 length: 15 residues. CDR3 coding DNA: TGTGCCAGCAGCCCTGGGACTTCCCCCTACAATGAGCAGTTCTTC. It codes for CASSPGTSPYNEQFF.

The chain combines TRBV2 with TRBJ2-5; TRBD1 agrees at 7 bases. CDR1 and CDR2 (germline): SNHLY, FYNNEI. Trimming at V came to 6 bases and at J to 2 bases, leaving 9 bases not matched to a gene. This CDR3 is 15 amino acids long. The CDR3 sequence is CASRELRQGQETQYF. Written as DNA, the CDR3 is TGTGCCAGCAGGGAACTACGACAGGGACAAGAGACCCAGTACTTC.

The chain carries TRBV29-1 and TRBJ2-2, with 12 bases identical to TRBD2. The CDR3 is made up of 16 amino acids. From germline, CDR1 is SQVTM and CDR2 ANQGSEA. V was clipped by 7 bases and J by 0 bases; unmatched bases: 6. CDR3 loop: CSALGLAGANTGELFF. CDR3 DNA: TGCAGCGCCCTGGGACTAGCGGGCGCGAACACCGGGGAGCTGTTTTTT.

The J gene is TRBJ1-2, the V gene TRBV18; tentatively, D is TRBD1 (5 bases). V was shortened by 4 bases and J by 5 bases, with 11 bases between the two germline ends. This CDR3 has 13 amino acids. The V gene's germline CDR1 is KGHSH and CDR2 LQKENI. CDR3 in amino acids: CASSHDSQYGYTF. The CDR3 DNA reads TGTGCCAGCTCACACGACAGTCAATATGGCTACACCTTC.

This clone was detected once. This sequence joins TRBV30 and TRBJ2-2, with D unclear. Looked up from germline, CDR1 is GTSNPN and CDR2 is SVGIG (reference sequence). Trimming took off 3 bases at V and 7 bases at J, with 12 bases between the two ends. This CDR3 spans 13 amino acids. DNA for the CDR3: TGTGCCTGGAGGGTTCTGGAGTACGGGGAGCTGTTTTTT. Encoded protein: CAWRVLEYGELFF.

CDR3 residues: CASSLVAASGANVLTF. The CDR3 DNA is TGTGCCAGCAGCTTAGTAGCGGCCTCTGGGGCCAACGTCCTGACTTTC. The chain recombines TRBV7-2 with TRBJ2-6; TRBD2 might be the D (6 bases). Germline CDR1 SGHTA, CDR2 FQGNSA. V gave up 1 base and J gave up 0 bases, with 7 bases separating them. CDR3 length: 16 residues. Full variable domain (rest looked up from reference TRBV7-2 and TRBJ2-6): GAGVSQSPSNKVTEKGKDVELRCDPISGHTALYWYRQSLGQGLEFLIYFQGNSAPDKSGLPSDRFSAERTGGSVSTLTIQRTQQEDSAVYLCASSLVAASGANVLTFGAGSRLTVL.

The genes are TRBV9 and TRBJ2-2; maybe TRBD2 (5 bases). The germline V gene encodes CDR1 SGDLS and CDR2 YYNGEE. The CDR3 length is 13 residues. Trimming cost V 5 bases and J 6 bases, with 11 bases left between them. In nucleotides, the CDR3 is TGTGCCAGCAGTTCAGGAGGCGCCGGGGAGCTGTTTTTT. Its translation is CASSSGGAGELFF. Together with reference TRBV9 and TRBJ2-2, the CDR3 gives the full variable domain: DSGVTQTPKHLITATGQRVTLRCSPRSGDLSVYWYQQSLDQGLQFLIQYYNGEERAKGNILERFSAQQFPDLHSELNLSSLELGDSALYFCASSSGGAGELFFGEGSRLTVL.

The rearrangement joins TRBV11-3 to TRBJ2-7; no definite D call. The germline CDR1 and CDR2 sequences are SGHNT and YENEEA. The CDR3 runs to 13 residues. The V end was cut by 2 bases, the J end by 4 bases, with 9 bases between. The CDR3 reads CASSLSVIYEQYF. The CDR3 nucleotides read TGTGCCAGCAGCTTAAGCGTGATATACGAGCAGTACTTC.

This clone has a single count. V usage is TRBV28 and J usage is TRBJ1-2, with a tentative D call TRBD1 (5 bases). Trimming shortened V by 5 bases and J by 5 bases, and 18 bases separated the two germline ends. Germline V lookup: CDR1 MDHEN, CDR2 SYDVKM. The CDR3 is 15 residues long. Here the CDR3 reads CASSTGGGALYGYTF. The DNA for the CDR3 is TGTGCCAGCAGTACCGGGGGAGGAGCTCTATATGGCTACACCTTC.

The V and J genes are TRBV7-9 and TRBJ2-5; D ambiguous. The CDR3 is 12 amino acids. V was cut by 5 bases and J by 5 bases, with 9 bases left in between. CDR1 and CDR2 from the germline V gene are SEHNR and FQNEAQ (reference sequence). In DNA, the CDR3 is TGTGCCAGCAGCCCCGAGGTGGAGACCCAGTACTTC. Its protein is CASSPEVETQYF.

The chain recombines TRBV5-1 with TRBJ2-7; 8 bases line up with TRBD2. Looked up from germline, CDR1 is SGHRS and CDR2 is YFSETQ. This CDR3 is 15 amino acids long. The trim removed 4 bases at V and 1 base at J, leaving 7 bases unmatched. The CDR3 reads CASSPYVAGSYEQYF. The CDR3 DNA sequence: TGCGCCAGCAGCCCGTACGTAGCGGGGTCCTACGAGCAGTACTTC.

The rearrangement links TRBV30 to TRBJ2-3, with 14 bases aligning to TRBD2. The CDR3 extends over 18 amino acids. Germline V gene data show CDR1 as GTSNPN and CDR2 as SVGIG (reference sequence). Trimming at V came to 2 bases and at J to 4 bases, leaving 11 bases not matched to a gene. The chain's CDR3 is CAWSSTSGGANSPDTQYF. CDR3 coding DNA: TGTGCCTGGAGTTCGACTAGCGGGGGGGCGAATAGCCCAGATACGCAGTATTTT.

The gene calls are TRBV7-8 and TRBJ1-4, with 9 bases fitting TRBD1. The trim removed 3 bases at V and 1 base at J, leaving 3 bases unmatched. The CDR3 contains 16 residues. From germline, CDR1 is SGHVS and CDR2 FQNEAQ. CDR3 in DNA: TGTGCCAGCAGCTTTCGACAGGGGGAAACTAATGAAAAACTGTTTTTT. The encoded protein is CASSFRQGETNEKLFF.

CDR3 DNA sequence: TGTGCCAGCACGACGGGCACTGAAGCTTTCTTT. It specifies CASTTGTEAFF. V usage is TRBV28 and J usage is TRBJ1-1, with no clear D. The CDR3 runs to 11 residues. The germline gives CDR1 MDHEN, CDR2 SYDVKM. V was shortened by 7 bases and J by 4 bases, with 7 bases between the two germline ends.

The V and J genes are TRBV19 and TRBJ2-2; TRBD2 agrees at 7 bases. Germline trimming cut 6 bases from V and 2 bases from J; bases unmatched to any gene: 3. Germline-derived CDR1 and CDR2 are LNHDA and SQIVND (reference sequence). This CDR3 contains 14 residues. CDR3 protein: CASRPSGNTGELFF. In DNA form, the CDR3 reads TGTGCCAGTAGACCTAGCGGAAACACCGGGGAGCTGTTTTTT. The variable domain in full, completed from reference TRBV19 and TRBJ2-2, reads DGGITQSPKYLFRKEGQNVTLSCEQNLNHDAMYWYRQDPGQGLRLIYYSQIVNDFQKGDIAEGYSVSREKKESFPLTVTSAQKNPTAFYLCASRPSGNTGELFFGEGSRLTVL.

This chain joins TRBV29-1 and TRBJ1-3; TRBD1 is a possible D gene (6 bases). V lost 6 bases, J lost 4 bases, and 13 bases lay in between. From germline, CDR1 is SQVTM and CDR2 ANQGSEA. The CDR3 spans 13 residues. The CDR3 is CSVSKTGGNTIYF. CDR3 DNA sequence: TGCAGCGTATCAAAAACAGGGGGAAACACCATATATTTT.

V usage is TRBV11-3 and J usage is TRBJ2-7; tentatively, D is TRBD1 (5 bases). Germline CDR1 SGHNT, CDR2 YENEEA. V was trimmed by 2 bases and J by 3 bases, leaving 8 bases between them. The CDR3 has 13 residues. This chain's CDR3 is CASSLSTVYEQYF. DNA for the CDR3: TGTGCCAGCAGCTTATCGACAGTCTACGAGCAGTACTTC.

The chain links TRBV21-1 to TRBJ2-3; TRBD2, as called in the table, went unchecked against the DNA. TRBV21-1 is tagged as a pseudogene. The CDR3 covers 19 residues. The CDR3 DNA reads TGTGCCAGCAGCAAGGCCCAAGGGACTAGCGGAACCCTCACAGATACGCAGTATTTT. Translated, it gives CASSKAQGTSGTLTDTQYF.

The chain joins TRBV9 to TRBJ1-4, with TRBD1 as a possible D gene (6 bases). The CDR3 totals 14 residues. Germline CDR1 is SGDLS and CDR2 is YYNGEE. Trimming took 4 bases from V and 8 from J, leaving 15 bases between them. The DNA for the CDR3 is TGTGCCAGCAGCCTCGGGCAGGGGTACGAAAAACTGTTTTTT. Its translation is CASSLGQGYEKLFF. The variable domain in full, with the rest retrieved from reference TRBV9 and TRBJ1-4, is DSGVTQTPKHLITATGQRVTLRCSPRSGDLSVYWYQQSLDQGLQFLIQYYNGEERAKGNILERFSAQQFPDLHSELNLSSLELGDSALYFCASSLGQGYEKLFFGSGTQLSVL.

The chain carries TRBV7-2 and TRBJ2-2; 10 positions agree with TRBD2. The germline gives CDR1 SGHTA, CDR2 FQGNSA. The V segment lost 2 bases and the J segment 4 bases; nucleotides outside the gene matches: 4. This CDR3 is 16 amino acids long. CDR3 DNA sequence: TGTGCCAGCAGCTTACAACTAGCGGGGATCACCGGGGAGCTGTTTTTT. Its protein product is CASSLQLAGITGELFF.

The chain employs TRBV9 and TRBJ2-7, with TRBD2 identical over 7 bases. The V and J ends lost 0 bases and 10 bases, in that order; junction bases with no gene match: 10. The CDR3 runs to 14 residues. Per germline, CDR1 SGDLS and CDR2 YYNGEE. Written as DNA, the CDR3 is TGTGCCAGCAGCGTAGATCGGGGGGAAGGCCTACAGTACTTC. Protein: CASSVDRGEGLQYF.

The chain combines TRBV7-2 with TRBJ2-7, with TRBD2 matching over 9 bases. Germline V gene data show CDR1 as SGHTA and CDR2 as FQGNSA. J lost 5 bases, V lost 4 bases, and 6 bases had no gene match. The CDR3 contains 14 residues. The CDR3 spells CASSSGLASDEQYF. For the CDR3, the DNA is TGTGCCAGCAGCTCGGGACTAGCTAGCGACGAGCAGTACTTC.

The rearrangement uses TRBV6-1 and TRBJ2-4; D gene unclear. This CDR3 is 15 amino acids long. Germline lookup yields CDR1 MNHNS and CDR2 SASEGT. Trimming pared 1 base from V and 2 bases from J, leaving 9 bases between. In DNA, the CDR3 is TGTGCCAGCAGTGAAGTTCAAGGGTCCAAAAACATTCAGTACTTC. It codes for CASSEVQGSKNIQYF.

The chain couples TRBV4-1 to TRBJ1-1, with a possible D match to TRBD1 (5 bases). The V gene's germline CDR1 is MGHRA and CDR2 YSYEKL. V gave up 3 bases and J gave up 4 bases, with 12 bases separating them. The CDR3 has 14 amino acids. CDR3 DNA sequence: TGCGCCAGCAGCCAGCTCGGGGGTCGCACTGAAGCTTTCTTT. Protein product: CASSQLGGRTEAFF.

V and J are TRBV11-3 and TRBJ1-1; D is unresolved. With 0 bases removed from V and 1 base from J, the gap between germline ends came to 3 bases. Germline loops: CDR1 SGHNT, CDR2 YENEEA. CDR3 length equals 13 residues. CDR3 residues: CASSLDRNTEAFF. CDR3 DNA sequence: TGTGCCAGCAGCTTAGACAGGAACACTGAAGCTTTCTTT.

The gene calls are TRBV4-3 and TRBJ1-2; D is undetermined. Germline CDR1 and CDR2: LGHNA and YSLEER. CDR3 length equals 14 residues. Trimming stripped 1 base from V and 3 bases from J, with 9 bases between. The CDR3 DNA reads TGCGCCAGCAGCCAAGTTTCGAGCTACTATGGCTACACCTTC. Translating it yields CASSQVSSYYGYTF.

The CDR3 DNA is TGTGCCACCCCGAAGGATCGGGGGGCCCTGAACACCGGGGAGCTGTTTTTT. It is translated as CATPKDRGALNTGELFF. The V gene is TRBV28, the J gene TRBJ2-2; D possibly corresponds to TRBD2 (7 bases). The V end lost 10 bases, the J end lost 1 base, and 22 bases lay between the germline ends. CDR3 length: 17 amino acids. Germline values: CDR1 MDHEN, CDR2 SYDVKM.